This T cell receptor (beta chain) came from a study of shared clonotypes between healthy human individuals. The study's findings and limits: Tissue TCR repertoires likely differ from these blood-only repertoires. Estimated richness values were generally larger in naive subsets than in memory subsets.

Caucasian adults residing in Nashville, Tennessee made up all the donors. Trimming at V came to 4 bases and at J to 0 bases, leaving 1 base not matched to a gene. CDR1 and CDR2 (germline): SGHNT, YYREEE (reference sequence). The CDR3 contains 15 residues. Method: immunoSEQ multiplex PCR; TCRdb's copy keeps in-frame clones and lacks some. Of millions of clones listed, over 85% are singletons. Concerning this clone itself: Its specificity is not known. The same CDR3 arises from other DNA sequences in this sample as well.

The chain uses TRBV5-4 and TRBJ2-3, with 11 nucleotides matching TRBD2. What was sequenced was naive CD4+ T cells sorted from blood. Documented subset: CD45RA+ positively selected. This receptor was taken from a young man in good health. DNA of the CDR3: TGTGCCAGCAGCCTAGCGGGGGGCAGCACAGATACGCAGTATTTT. This sequence encodes CASSLAGGSTDTQYF.